The T cell receptor beta chain under discussion was sequenced for a study of cytomegalovirus exposure and HLA in healthy donors. Overall study results and limits: In vitro data verified a few CMV-associated chains as specific for CMV antigens. Listed as cytomegalovirus-associated were more than 150 TCR beta chains. The tendency of first-cohort TCR clusters to co-occur in the 110 or so validation repertoires emerged from a later analysis. For cytomegalovirus status, the classifier reportedly gave diagnoses with high specificity and sensitivity.

Germline loops: CDR1 LGHNA, CDR2 YSLEER. V was trimmed by 0 bases and J by 0 bases, leaving 15 bases between them. This CDR3 spans 17 amino acids. Profiled with immunoSEQ multiplex PCR; TCRdb holds only in-frame clones, not every one. The sample consists of about 69,000 clones, roughly 95% of them appearing once. Remarks on this clone: Antigen specificity is unknown.

The chain has TRBV4-3 and TRBJ2-7, with a possible D match to TRBD1 (5 bases). This TCR was sampled from a young woman in good health and CMV-seropositive. Material: PBMCs. Here the CDR3 reads CASSQDLEDTRSYEQYF. The CDR3 DNA follows: TGCGCCAGCAGCCAAGATCTCGAGGACACCCGCTCCTACGAGCAGTACTTC.